What follows is one TCR beta chain and its context. The target antigen is unknown. The data belong to a study of beta chain features in type 1 diabetes. Broader study findings: A closer apparent resemblance between naive, central memory and Treg TCRB repertoires was seen in patients than in healthy donors.

A sort by CD45RO/CCR7/CD25/CD127/CD95/CD27 yielded CD4+ naive, central memory, regulatory and stem cell-like memory cells. Sorted populations all had greater than 95% purity. Per germline, CDR1 SNHLY and CDR2 FYNNEI. CDR3 length: 16 amino acids. Unmatched junction bases numbered 14, after V lost 6 bases and J lost 5 bases. Expressed TCRB transcripts got sequenced, as all isolated RNA was reverse transcribed. Sequencing was performed with immunoSEQ multiplex PCR; in TCRdb, only in-frame clones are kept and a portion is missing. The sample has 200,000 to 250,000 clones, 27% seen once. Sequences were obtained from central memory CD4+ T cells from blood. This sequence joins TRBV2 and TRBJ1-2, with 8 bases that match TRBD1. The receptor comes from a man aged 25 to 40 in good health. CDR3 bases: TGTGCCAGCAGGCCCTCTTCAGGGGGCGCTGGGTATGGCTACACCTTC. This encodes CASRPSSGGAGYGYTF.